One sample yielded the 9 T cell receptor beta chains listed below, sequenced in a study of quantifying T cell responses using KT2 cells. Study-level background: cDNA was made from DNase-treated RNA using alpha and beta constant primers.

An oligo carrying a UMI was ligated to the cDNA 3' end. An equimolar mix of RC1.1 and RC1.2 primed the beta chain across TRBC1 and TRBC2. TCRdb re-called the UMI-ligation and nested PCR reads with MiXCR, one entry per CDR3 protein. The data contain roughly 50,000 distinct CDR3 sequences, 9% to 15% of them seen just once; the ten biggest clones take up around 9.9%. Sequencing was carried out using PBMCs spiked with cells of the T cell clone KT2. These TCRs come from a human donor.

The rearrangement links TRBV12-3 or TRBV12-4 to TRBJ1-1, with a tentative D call TRBD1 (5 bases). Trimming took off 5 bases at V and 4 bases at J, with 20 bases between the two ends. The CDR3 length is 16 residues. For the CDR3, the DNA is TGTGCCAGCAGTCCCCGCCATTTCTATGGGGGCACTGAAGCTTTCTTT. This translates into CASSPRHFYGGTEAFF.

This clonotype has just a few counts. V is TRBV28 and J is TRBJ2-1; either TRBD1 or TRBD2 may supply D (5 bases each). Trimming removed 7 bases from V and 9 bases from J, with 13 bases in between. The CDR3 runs to 12 residues. Germline CDR1 and CDR2: MDHEN and SYDVKM. The DNA of the CDR3 is TGTGCCAGCAACTCCCAGGGACGTGAGCAGTTCTTC. It encodes CASNSQGREQFF. Drawing the rest from reference TRBV28 and TRBJ2-1, the complete variable domain is DVKVTQSSRYLVKRTGEKVFLECVQDMDHENMFWYRQDPGLGLRLIYFSYDVKMKEKGDIPEGYSVSREKKERFSLILESASTNQTSMYLCASNSQGREQFFGPGTRLTVL.

This clonotype came up many times. The chain joins TRBV6-5 to TRBJ2-7; D remains unclear. The V gene's germline CDR1 is MNHEY and CDR2 SVGAGI. The CDR3 sequence is 14 residues long. V was clipped by 0 bases and J by 2 bases, with 8 bases between them. CDR3 region: CASSYSTVTYEQYF. CDR3 sequence (DNA): TGTGCCAGCAGTTACTCGACGGTGACCTACGAGCAGTACTTC.

This clonotype was detected ten times or more. The rearrangement links TRBV20-1 to TRBJ2-1; 13 bases are shared with TRBD2. CDR1 and CDR2 (germline): DFQATT, SNEGSKA (reference sequence). This CDR3 has 18 amino acids. V lost 0 bases, J lost 3 bases, and 8 bases stayed unmatched. Here the CDR3 DNA reads TGCAGTGCTAGAGACTGGACTAGCGGGGGAAAACTCTACAATGAGCAGTTCTTC. Residues: CSARDWTSGGKLYNEQFF.

There are many counts of this clonotype. CDR3 DNA: TGTGCCAGCAGCTCCCTCAAGACGACTCGCGGGGGCACACCGAGCTCTGGAAACACCATATATTTT. Translation gives CASSSLKTTRGGTPSSGNTIYF. V and J are TRBV11-2 and TRBJ1-3, with D maybe TRBD1 (6 bases). Germline CDR1 reads SGHAT; CDR2 reads FQNNGV. V shed 4 bases and J shed 0 bases, with 31 bases lying between them. The CDR3 is 22 amino acids.

This sequence joins TRBV24-1 and TRBJ2-2; 7 nucleotides match TRBD1. Losses at the gene ends were 5 bases for V and 6 bases for J; bases not matched to a gene: 11. The CDR3 has 16 amino acids. Per the germline V gene, CDR1 is KGHDR and CDR2 is SFDVKD. The CDR3 reads CATSGAGTAIPGELFF. CDR3 nucleotide sequence: TGTGCCACCAGTGGTGCCGGGACAGCGATTCCCGGGGAGCTGTTTTTT.

The rearrangement links TRBV19 to TRBJ1-3; no clear D gene. Germline V gene lookup returns CDR1 LNHDA and CDR2 SQIVND (reference sequence). This CDR3 comprises 16 residues. Trimming pared 6 bases from V and 0 bases from J, leaving 15 bases between. The CDR3 sequence: CASSSRSSLSGNTIYF. CDR3 DNA sequence: TGTGCCAGTAGCTCCCGGAGCTCCCTCTCTGGAAACACCATATATTTT.

The genes are TRBV29-1 and TRBJ2-7; 8 bases agree with TRBD1. Germline V gives CDR1 SQVTM, CDR2 ANQGSEA. The CDR3 has 13 amino acids. The V segment lost 6 bases and the J segment 3 bases; nucleotides outside the gene matches: 7. The CDR3 DNA sequence: TGCAGCGTGGAGGACAGGGAAGGCTACGAGCAGTACTTC. It encodes CSVEDREGYEQYF.

This clonotype was observed a handful of times. CDR3 nucleotide sequence: TGCGCCAGCAGCTTCAGCACAGATACGCAGTATTTT. It yields the protein CASSFSTDTQYF. This rearrangement joins TRBV5-1 to TRBJ2-3; D gene unclear. Trimming stripped 2 bases from V and 0 bases from J, with 1 base between. The CDR3 is made up of 12 amino acids. The V gene's germline CDR1 is SGHRS and CDR2 YFSETQ.